Here is one T cell receptor beta chain with its context. What it binds is not known. Vbeta (60) and Jbeta (13) primers were used in the PCR. Produced via immunoSEQ multiplex PCR; TCRdb's table is partial and in-frame only. The sample table includes under 200,000 clones. The data belong to a study of cytomegalovirus exposure and HLA in healthy donors. Study-level results: In a later analysis, donors in an Asian-associated ancestry cluster reportedly had fewer N-insertions in productive TCRs than the cohort mean. HLA alleles were associated with 16,000 or so TCR beta sequences in a later analysis at 0.05 false discovery rate.

At sampling all donors were nominally healthy, likely with unrecorded immune exposures. The sequence derives from a man in his thirties or forties in good health and CMV-seronegative. The sequenced material came from PBMCs.

CDR3: CASSFTGTEAFF. The CDR3 nucleotides read TGTGCCAGCAGCTTCACGGGCACTGAAGCTTTCTTT. The J gene is TRBJ1-1, the V gene TRBV7-2; no clear D. The germline CDR1 and CDR2 sequences are SGHTA and FQGNSA. The CDR3 runs 12 residues. Trimming took off 3 bases at V and 4 bases at J, with 6 bases between the two ends.